The source of this T cell receptor (beta chain) is a study of monozygotic twins with inflammatory bowel disease. Of note for this clonotype: Its antigen is not known.

Germline V gene lookup returns CDR1 LGHNA and CDR2 YNFKEQ. This CDR3 is 16 amino acids long. Amplification of TCRalpha and TCRbeta cDNA involved two nested PCRs that ran for about 15 and 9 cycles. Each CDR3 protein gets one entry in TCRdb, which reprocessed the 5' RACE reads and gives no DNA. Its table records roughly 170,000 distinct CDR3 sequences. Study-level findings and limits: People with IBD had fewer clonotypes in common with others than healthy twins did, especially with disease activity.

Every donor provided one blood sample measuring roughly 2.5 ml. Investigators extracted total RNA from whole blood and did not sort T cells. The chain has TRBV4-2 and TRBJ2-1. The material sequenced was blood. The receptor comes from a human donor with ulcerative colitis or Crohn's disease, or a healthy co-twin of an affected twin (not recorded which). CDR3 in amino acids: CASSPQAADSYNEQFF.